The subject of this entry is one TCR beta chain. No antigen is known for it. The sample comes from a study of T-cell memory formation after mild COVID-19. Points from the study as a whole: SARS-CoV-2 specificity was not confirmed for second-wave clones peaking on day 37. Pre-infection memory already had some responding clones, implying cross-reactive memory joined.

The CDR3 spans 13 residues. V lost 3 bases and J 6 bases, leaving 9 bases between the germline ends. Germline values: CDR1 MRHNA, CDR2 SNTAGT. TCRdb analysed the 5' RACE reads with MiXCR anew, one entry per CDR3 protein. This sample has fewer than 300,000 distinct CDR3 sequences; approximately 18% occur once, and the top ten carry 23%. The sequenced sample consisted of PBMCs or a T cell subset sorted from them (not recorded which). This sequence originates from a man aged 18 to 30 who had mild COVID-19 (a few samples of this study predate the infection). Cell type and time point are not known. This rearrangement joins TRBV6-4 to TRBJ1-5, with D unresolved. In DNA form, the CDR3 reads TGTGCCAGCAGTGAAGGGATGGGTCAGCCCCAGCATTTT. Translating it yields CASSEGMGQPQHF.